One and the same sample provided the 2 T cell receptor beta chains below, sequenced in a study of spatial heterogeneity in lung cancer. Antigens of these TCRs are unknown. The time point denotes: sample taken at primary tumor resection. Study-level points and caveats: It was found that expanded intratumoral alpha and beta TCR counts tracked tumor mutation counts.

TCRdb recomputed calls from the 5' RACE reads with MiXCR, one row per CDR3 protein. Of over 15,000 distinct CDR3 sequences listed, around 6.5% are singletons. Specimen: lung tumor tissue, collected at surgery. The receptor set was obtained from a female donor with early-stage non-small cell lung cancer.

This clonotype has only a few counts. This rearrangement joins TRBV7-3 to TRBJ1-1; D unresolved. Trimming stripped 3 bases from V and 6 bases from J, with 14 bases between. CDR3 length: 14 residues. Germline CDR1 and CDR2: SGHTA and FQGTGA. CDR3 protein: CASSLDPLSAEAFF. The CDR3 nucleotides read TGTGCCAGCAGCTTGGACCCCCTATCAGCTGAAGCTTTCTTT.

This clonotype came up many times. The chain carries TRBV9 and TRBJ1-2; TRBD1 might be the D (6 bases). CDR3 length: 15 amino acids. Germline lookup yields CDR1 SGDLS and CDR2 YYNGEE. V was pared by 0 bases and J by 5 bases, with 14 bases between. The CDR3 region is CASSVDRGAYYGYTF. In nucleotides, the CDR3 is TGTGCCAGCAGCGTAGATCGGGGGGCCTATTATGGCTACACCTTC.